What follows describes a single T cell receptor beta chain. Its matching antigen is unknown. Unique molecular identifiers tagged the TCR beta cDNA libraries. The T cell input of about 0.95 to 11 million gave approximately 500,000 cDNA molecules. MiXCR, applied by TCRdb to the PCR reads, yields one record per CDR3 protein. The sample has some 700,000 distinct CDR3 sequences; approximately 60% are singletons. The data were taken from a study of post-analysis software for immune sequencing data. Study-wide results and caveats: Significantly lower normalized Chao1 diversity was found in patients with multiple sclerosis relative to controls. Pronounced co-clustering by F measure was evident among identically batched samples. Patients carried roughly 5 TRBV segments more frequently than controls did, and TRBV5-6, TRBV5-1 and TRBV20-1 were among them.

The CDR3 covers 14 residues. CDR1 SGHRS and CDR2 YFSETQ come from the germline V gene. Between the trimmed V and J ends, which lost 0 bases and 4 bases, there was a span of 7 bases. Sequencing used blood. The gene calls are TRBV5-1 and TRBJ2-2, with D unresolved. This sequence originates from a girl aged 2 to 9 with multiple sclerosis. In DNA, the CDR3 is TGCGCCAGCAGCTTGGGGATCGCCACCGGGGAGCTGTTTTTT. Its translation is CASSLGIATGELFF.